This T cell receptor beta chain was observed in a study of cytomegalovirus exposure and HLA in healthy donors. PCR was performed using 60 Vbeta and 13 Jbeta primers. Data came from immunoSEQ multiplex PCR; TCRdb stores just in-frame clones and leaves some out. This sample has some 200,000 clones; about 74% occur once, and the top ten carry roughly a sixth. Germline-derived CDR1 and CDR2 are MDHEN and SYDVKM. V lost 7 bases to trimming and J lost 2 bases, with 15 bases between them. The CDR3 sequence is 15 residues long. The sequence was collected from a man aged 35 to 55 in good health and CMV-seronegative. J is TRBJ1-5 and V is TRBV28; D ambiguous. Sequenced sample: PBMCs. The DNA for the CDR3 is TGTGCCAGCACCCCTGCGGGCGGGCGCAATCAGCCCCAGCATTTT. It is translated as CASTPAGGRNQPQHF. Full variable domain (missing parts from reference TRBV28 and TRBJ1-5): DVKVTQSSRYLVKRTGEKVFLECVQDMDHENMFWYRQDPGLGLRLIYFSYDVKMKEKGDIPEGYSVSREKKERFSLILESASTNQTSMYLCASTPAGGRNQPQHFGDGTRLSIL.